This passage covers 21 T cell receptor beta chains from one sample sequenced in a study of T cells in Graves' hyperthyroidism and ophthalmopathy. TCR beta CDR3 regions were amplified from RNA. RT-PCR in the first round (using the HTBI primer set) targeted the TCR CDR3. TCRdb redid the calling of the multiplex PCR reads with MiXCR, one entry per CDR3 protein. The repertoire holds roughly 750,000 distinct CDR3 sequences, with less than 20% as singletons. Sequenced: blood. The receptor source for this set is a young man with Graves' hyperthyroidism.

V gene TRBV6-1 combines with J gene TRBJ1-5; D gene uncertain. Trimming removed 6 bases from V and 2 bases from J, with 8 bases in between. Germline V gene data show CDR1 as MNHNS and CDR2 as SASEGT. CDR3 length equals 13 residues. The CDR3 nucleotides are TGTGCCAGCAGGACTTTGGGCAATCAGCCCCAGCATTTT. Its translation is CASRTLGNQPQHF.

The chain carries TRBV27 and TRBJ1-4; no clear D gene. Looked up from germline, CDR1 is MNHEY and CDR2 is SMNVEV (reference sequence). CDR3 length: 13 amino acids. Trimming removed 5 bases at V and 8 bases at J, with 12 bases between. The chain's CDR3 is CASSVQAGEKLFF. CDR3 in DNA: TGTGCCAGCAGTGTACAAGCCGGGGAAAAACTGTTTTTT.

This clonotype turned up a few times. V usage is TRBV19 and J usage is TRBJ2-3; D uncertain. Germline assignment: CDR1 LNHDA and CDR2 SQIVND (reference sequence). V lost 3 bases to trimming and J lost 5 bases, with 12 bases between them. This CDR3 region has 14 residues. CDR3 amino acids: CASSIRFHIDTQYF. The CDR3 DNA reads TGTGCCAGTAGTATCAGGTTCCACATAGATACGCAGTATTTT.

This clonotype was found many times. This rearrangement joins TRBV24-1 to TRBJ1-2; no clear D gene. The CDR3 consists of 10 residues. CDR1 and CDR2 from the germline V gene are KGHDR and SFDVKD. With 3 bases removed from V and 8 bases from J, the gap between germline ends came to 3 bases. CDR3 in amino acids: CATSDGGYTF. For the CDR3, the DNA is TGTGCCACCAGTGATGGAGGCTACACCTTC.

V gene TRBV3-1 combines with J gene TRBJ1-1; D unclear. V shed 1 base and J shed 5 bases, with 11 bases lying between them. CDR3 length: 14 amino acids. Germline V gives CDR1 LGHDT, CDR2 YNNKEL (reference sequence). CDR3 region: CASSQVPALTEAFF. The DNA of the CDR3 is TGTGCCAGCAGCCAAGTCCCGGCGTTAACTGAAGCTTTCTTT.

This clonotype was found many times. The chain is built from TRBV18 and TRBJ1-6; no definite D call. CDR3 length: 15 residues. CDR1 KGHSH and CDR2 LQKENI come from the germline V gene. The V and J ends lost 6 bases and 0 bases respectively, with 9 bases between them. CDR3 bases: TGTGCCAGCTCGCCCCAGAGCTCCTATAATTCACCCCTCCACTTT. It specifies CASSPQSSYNSPLHF.

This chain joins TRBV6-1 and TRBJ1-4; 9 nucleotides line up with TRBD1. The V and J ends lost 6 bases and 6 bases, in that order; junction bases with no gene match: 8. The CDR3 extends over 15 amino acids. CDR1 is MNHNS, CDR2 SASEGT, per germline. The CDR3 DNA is TGTGCCAGCAGAACCCAGGACAGGGGCGATGAAAAACTGTTTTTT. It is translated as CASRTQDRGDEKLFF.

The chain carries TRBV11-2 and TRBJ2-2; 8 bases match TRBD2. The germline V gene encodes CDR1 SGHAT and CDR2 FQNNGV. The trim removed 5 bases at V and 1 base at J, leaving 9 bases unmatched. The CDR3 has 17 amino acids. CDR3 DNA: TGTGCCAGCAGCCCATCTGCGACTAGCGTGAACACCGGGGAGCTGTTTTTT. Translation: CASSPSATSVNTGELFF.

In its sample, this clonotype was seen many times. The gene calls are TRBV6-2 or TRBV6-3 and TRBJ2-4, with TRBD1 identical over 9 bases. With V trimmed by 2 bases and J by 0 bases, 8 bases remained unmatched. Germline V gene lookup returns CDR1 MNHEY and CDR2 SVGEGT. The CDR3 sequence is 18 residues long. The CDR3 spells CASSYRTGERLAKNIQYF. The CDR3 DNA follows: TGTGCCAGCAGTTACCGGACAGGGGAAAGACTAGCCAAAAACATTCAGTACTTC.

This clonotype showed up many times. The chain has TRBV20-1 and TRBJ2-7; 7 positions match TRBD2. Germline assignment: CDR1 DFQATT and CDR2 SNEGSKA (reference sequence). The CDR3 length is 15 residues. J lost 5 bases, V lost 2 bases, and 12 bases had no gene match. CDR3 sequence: CSARLTEAGLDEQYF. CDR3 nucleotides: TGCAGTGCTAGACTTACGGAAGCGGGACTTGACGAGCAGTACTTC.

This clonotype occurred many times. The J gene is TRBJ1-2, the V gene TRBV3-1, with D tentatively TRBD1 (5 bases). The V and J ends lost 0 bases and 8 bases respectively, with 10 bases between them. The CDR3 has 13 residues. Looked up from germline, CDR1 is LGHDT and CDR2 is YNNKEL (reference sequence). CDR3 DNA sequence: TGTGCCAGCAGCCAAGAGCAGGGTATGGGCTACACCTTC. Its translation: CASSQEQGMGYTF. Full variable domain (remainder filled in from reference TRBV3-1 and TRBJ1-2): DTAVSQTPKYLVTQMGNDKSIKCEQNLGHDTMYWYKQDSKKFLKIMFSYNNKELIINETVPNRFSPKSPDKAHLNLHINSLELGDSAVYFCASSQEQGMGYTFGSGTRLTVV.

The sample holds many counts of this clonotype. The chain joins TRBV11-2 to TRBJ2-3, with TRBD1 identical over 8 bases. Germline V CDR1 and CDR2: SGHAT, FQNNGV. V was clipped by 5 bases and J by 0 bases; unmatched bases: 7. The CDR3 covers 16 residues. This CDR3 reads CASSPLGQDSTDTQYF. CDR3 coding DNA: TGTGCCAGCAGCCCCTTGGGACAGGATAGCACAGATACGCAGTATTTT.

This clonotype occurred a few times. The CDR3 bases are TGTGCCAGCAGCGTCGGGTCGGGGGGGGCTTCCCCCCAGTACTTC. Translated: CASSVGSGGASPQYF. The V gene is TRBV9, the J gene TRBJ2-5; 8 nucleotides agree with TRBD2. V gave up 2 bases and J gave up 9 bases; unmatched junction bases: 12. Germline-derived CDR1 and CDR2 are SGDLS and YYNGEE. The CDR3 length is 15 residues.

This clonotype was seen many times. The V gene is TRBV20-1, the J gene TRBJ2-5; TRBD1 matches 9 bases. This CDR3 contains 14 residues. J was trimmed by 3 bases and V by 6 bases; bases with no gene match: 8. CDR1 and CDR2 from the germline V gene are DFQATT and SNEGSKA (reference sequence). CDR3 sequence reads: CSARPTGGEETQYF. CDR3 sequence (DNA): TGCAGTGCAAGGCCTACAGGGGGCGAAGAGACCCAGTACTTC.

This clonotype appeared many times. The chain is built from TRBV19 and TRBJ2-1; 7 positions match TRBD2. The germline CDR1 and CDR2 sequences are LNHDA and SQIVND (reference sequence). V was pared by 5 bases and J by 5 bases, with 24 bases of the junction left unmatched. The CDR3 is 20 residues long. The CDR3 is CASSPYFEGGVAVRNNEQFF. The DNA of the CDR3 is TGTGCCAGTAGTCCGTACTTCGAGGGAGGGGTAGCGGTGCGAAACAATGAGCAGTTCTTC.

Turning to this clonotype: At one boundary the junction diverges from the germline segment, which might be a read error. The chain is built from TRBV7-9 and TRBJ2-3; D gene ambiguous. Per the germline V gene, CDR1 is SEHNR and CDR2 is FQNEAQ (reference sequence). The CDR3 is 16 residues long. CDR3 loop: CASSQDWTTSTDTQYF. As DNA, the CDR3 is TGCGCCAGCAGCCAAGATTGGACGACTAGCACAGATACGCAGTATTTT.

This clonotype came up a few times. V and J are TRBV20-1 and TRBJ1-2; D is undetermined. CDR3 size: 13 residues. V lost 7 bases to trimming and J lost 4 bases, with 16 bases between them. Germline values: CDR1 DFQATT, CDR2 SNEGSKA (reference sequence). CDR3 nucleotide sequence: TGCAGTGTCCTCCGCCGCCCAGGCTATGGCTACACCTTC. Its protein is CSVLRRPGYGYTF.

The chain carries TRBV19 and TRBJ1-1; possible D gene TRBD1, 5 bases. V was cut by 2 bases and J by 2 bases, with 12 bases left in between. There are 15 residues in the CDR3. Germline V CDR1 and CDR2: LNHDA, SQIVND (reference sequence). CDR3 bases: TGTGCCAGTAGTATATGGCAGGGCATCAACACTGAAGCTTTCTTT. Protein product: CASSIWQGINTEAFF.

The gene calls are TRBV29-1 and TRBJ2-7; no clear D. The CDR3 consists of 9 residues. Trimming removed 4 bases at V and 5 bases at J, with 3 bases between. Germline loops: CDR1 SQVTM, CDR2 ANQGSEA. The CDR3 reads CSVVDEQYF. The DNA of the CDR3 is TGCAGCGTTGTGGACGAGCAGTACTTC.

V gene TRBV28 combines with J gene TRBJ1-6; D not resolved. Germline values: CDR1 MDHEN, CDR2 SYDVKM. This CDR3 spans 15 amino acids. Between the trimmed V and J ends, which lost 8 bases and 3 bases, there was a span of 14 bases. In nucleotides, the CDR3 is TGTGCCAGCCTCGGCCGGGGTTTCTATAATTCACCCCTCCACTTT. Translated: CASLGRGFYNSPLHF.

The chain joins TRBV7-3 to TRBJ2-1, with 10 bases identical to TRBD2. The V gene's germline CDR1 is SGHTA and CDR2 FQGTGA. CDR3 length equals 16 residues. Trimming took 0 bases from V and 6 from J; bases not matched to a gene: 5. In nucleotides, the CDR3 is TGTGCCAGCAGCTTAACGTCAGTAGCGGGAGGCAATGAGCAGTTCTTC. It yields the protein CASSLTSVAGGNEQFF.